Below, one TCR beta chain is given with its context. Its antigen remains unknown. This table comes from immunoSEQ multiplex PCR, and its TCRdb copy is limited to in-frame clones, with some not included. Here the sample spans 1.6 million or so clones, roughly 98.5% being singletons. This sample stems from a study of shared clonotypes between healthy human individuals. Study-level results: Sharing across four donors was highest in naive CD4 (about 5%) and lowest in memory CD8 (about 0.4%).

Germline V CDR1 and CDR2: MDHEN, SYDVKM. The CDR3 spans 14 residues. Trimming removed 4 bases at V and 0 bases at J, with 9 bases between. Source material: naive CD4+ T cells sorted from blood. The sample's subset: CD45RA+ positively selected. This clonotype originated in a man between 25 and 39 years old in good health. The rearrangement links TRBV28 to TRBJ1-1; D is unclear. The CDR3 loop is CASSSRFMNTEAFF. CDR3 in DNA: TGTGCCAGCAGTTCAAGATTTATGAACACTGAAGCTTTCTTT.